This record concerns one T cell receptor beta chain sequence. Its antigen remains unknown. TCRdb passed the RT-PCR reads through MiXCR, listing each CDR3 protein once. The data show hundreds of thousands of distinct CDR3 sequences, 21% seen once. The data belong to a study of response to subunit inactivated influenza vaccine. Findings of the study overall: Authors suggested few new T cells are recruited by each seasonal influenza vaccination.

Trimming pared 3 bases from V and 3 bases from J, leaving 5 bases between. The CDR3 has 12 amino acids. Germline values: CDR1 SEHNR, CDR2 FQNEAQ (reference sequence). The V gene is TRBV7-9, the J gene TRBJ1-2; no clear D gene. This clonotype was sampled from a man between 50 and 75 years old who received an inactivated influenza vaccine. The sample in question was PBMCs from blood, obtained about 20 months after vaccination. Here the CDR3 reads CASSFQDYGYTF. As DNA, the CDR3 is TGTGCCAGCAGCTTTCAGGACTATGGCTACACCTTC.